This TCR beta chain was profiled in a study of blood T cell repertoires in COVID-19. Study summary: Spain, Italy and the United States supplied samples that represented acute and convalescent COVID-19.

Assay used: immunoSEQ multiplex PCR; TCRdb lists only in-frame clones, some missing. The table has hundreds of thousands of clones, approximately 90% seen once; the top ten hold about 4.6%. The CDR3 spans 14 residues. Germline V CDR1 and CDR2: SGHNT, YYREEE (reference sequence). V lost 4 bases to trimming and J lost 4 bases; unmatched junction nucleotides: 5. The gene calls are TRBV5-4 and TRBJ1-3, with 7 nucleotides matching TRBD1. The sequence came from a man younger than 45 who had recovered from COVID-19. Sequenced sample: PBMCs or T cells enriched from blood (not recorded which). The CDR3 sequence is CASSTGVSGNTIYF. CDR3 coding DNA: TGTGCCAGCAGCACAGGGGTATCCGGAAACACCATATATTTT.